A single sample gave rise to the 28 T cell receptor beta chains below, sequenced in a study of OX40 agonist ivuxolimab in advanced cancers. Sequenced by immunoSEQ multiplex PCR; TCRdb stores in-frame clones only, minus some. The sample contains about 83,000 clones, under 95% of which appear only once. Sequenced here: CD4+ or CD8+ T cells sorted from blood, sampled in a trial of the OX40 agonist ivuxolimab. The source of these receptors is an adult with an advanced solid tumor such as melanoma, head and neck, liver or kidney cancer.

As DNA, the CDR3 is TGTGCCATCAGTCTCGGGACGAGCACTGAAGCTTTCTTT. Residues: CAISLGTSTEAFF. This chain links TRBV10-3 with TRBJ1-1, with D perhaps matching TRBD1 (5 bases). The V and J ends lost 5 bases and 4 bases respectively, with 11 bases between them. The germline V gene encodes CDR1 ENHRY and CDR2 SYGVKD. The CDR3 sequence is 13 residues long.

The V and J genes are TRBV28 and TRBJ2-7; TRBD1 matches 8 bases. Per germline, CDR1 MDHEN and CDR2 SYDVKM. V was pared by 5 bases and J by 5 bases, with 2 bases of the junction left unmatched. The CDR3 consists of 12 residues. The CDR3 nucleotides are TGTGCCAGCAGTACGACAGGGGACGAGCAGTACTTC. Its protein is CASSTTGDEQYF. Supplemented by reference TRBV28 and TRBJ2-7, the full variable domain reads DVKVTQSSRYLVKRTGEKVFLECVQDMDHENMFWYRQDPGLGLRLIYFSYDVKMKEKGDIPEGYSVSREKKERFSLILESASTNQTSMYLCASSTTGDEQYFGPGTRLTVT.

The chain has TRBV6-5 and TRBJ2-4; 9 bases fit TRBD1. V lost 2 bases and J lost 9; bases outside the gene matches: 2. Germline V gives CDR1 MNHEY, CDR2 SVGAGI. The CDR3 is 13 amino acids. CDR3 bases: TGTGCCAGCAGTTACGGGACAGGGACCATTCAGTACTTC. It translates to CASSYGTGTIQYF.

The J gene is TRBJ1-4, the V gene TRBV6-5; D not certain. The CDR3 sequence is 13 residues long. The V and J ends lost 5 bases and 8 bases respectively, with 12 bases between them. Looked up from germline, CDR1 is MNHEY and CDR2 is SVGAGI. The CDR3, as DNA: TGTGCCAGCAGTGGCGGGGTGGGAGAAAAACTGTTTTTT. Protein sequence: CASSGGVGEKLFF.

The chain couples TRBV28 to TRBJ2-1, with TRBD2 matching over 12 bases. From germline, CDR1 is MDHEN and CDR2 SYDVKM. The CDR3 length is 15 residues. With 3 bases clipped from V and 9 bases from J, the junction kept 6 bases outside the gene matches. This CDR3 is CASSFRLAGDSEQFF. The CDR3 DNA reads TGTGCCAGCAGTTTTAGACTAGCGGGAGACAGTGAGCAGTTCTTC.

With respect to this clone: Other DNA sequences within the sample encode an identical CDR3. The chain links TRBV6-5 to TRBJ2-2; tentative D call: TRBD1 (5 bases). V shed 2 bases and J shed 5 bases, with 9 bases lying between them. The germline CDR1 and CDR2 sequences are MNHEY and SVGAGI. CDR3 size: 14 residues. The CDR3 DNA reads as TGTGCCAGCAGTTACGACAGTGGGACCGGGGAGCTGTTTTTT. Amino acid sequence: CASSYDSGTGELFF.

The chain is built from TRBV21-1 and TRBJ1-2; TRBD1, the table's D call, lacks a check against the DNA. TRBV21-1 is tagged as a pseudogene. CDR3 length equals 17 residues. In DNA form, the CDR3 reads TGTGCCAGCAGCAAAGCCAAAGCAGGGCGTCGGGCCTATGGCTACACCTTC. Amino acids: CASSKAKAGRRAYGYTF.

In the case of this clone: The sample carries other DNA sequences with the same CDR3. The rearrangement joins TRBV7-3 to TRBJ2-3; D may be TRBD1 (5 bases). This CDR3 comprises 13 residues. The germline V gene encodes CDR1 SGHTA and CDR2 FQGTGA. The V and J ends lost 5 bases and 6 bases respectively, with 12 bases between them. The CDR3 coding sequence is TGTGCCAGCAGCCCCCATGGGGCCGATACGCAGTATTTT. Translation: CASSPHGADTQYF.

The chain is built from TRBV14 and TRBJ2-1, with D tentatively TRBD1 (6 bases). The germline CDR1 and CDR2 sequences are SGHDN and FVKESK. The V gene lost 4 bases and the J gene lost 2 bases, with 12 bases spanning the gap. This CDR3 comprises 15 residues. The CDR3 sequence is CASSPYRAAYNEQFF. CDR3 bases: TGTGCCAGCAGCCCCTACAGGGCAGCCTACAATGAGCAGTTCTTC.

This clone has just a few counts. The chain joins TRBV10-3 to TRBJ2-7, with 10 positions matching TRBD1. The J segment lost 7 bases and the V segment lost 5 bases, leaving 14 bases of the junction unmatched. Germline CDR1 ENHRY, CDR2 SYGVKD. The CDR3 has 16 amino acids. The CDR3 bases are TGTGCCATCAGTTCTACTTACCGGGACAGGGGTAAGGAGCAGTACTTC. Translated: CAISSTYRDRGKEQYF.

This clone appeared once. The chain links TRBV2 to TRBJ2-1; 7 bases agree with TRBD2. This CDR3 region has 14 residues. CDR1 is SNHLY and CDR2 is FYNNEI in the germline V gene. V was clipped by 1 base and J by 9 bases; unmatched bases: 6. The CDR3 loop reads CASSEVRRGSEQFF. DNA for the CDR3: TGTGCCAGCAGTGAAGTCCGGCGGGGGAGTGAGCAGTTCTTC. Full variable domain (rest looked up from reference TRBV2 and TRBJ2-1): EPEVTQTPSHQVTQMGQEVILRCVPISNHLYFYWYRQILGQKVEFLVSFYNNEISEKSEIFDDQFSVERPDGSNFTLKIRSTKLEDSAMYFCASSEVRRGSEQFFGPGTRLTVL.

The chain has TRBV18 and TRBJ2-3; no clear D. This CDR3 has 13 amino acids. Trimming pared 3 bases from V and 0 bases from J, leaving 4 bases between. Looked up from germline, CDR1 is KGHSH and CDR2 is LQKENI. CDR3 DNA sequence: TGTGCCAGCTCACCGATTAGCACAGATACGCAGTATTTT. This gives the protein CASSPISTDTQYF.

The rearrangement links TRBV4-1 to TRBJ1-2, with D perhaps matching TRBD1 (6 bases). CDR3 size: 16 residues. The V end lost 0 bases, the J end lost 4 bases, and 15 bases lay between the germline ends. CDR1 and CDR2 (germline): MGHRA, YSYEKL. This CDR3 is CASSQETGGAFYGYTF. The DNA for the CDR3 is TGCGCCAGCAGCCAAGAAACGGGGGGCGCTTTCTATGGCTACACCTTC.

CDR3 bases: TGTGCCAGCAGCCGCCTCGGGGAAAGCAATCAGCCCCAGCATTTT. Its translation: CASSRLGESNQPQHF. The chain recombines TRBV5-6 with TRBJ1-5, with unresolved D. The ends were cut back, 4 bases at V and 1 base at J, with 12 bases in the middle. From germline, CDR1 is SGHDT and CDR2 YYEEEE. The CDR3 runs to 15 residues. The full variable domain, its missing parts supplied by reference TRBV5-6 and TRBJ1-5, is DAGVTQSPTHLIKTRGQQVTLRCSPKSGHDTVSWYQQALGQGPQFIFQYYEEEERQRGNFPDRFSGHQFPNYSSELNVNALLLGDSALYLCASSRLGESNQPQHFGDGTRLSIL.

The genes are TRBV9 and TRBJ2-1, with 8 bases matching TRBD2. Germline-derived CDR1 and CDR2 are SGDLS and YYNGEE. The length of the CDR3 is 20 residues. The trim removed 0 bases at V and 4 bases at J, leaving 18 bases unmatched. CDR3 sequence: CASSVAWLAGIESNYNEQFF. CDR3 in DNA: TGTGCCAGCAGCGTAGCTTGGCTAGCGGGCATCGAGTCAAATTACAATGAGCAGTTCTTC.

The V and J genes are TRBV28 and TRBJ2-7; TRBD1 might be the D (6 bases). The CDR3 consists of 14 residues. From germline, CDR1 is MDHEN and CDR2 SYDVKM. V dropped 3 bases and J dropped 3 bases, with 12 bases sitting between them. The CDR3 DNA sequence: TGTGCCAGCAGTTTTGACAGGACAAGCTACGAGCAGTACTTC. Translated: CASSFDRTSYEQYF.

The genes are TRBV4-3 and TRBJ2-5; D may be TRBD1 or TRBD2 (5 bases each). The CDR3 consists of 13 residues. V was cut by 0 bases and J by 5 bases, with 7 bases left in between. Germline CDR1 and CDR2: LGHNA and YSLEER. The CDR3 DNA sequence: TGCGCCAGCAGCCAAGATTGGGGGGAGACCCAGTACTTC. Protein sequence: CASSQDWGETQYF.

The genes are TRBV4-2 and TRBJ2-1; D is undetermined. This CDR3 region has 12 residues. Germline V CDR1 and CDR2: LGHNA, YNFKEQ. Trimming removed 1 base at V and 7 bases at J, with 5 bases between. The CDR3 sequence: CASSQVINEQFF. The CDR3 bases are TGTGCCAGCAGCCAAGTCATTAATGAGCAGTTCTTC.

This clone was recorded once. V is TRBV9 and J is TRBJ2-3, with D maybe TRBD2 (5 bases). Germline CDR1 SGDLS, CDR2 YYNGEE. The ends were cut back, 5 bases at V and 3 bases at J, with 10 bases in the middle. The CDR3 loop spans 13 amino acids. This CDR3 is CASSGLVTDTQYF. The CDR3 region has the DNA TGTGCCAGCAGTGGACTGGTAACAGATACGCAGTATTTT. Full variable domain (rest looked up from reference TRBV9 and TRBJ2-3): DSGVTQTPKHLITATGQRVTLRCSPRSGDLSVYWYQQSLDQGLQFLIQYYNGEERAKGNILERFSAQQFPDLHSELNLSSLELGDSALYFCASSGLVTDTQYFGPGTRLTVL.

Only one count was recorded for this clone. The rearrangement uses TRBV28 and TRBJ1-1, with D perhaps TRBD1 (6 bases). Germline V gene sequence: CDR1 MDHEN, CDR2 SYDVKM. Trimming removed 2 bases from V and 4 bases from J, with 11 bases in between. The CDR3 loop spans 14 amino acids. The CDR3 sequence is CASSLRGGATEAFF. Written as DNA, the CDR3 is TGTGCCAGCAGTTTAAGGGGGGGGGCCACTGAAGCTTTCTTT. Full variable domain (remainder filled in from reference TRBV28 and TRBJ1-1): DVKVTQSSRYLVKRTGEKVFLECVQDMDHENMFWYRQDPGLGLRLIYFSYDVKMKEKGDIPEGYSVSREKKERFSLILESASTNQTSMYLCASSLRGGATEAFFGQGTRLTVV.

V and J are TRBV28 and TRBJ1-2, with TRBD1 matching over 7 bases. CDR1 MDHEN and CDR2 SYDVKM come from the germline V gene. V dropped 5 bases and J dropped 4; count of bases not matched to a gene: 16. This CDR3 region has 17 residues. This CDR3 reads CASSLHPDRFLFYGYTF. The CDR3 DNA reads TGTGCCAGCAGTCTACACCCGGACAGGTTTCTTTTCTATGGCTACACCTTC.

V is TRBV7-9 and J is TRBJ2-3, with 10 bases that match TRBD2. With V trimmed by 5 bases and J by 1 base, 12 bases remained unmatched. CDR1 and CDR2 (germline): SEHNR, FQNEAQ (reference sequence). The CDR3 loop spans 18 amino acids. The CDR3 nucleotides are TGTGCCAGCAGCCCCGCCGGGGTAGCGGGAGGTGGCACAGATACGCAGTATTTT. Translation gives CASSPAGVAGGGTDTQYF.

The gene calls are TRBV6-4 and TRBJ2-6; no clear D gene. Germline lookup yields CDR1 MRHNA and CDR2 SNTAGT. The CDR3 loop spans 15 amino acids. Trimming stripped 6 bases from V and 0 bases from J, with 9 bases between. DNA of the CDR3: TGTGCCAGCAGCCTCGACTTCTCTGGGGCCAACGTCCTGACTTTC. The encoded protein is CASSLDFSGANVLTF.

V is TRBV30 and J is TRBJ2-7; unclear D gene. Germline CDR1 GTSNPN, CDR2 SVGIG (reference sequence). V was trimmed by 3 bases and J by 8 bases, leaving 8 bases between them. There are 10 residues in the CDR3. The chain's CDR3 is CAWSLGKQYF. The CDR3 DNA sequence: TGTGCCTGGAGCCTAGGAAAGCAGTACTTC. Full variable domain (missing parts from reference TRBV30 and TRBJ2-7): SQTIHQWPATLVQPVGSPLSLECTVEGTSNPNLYWYRQAAGRGLQLLFYSVGIGQISSEVPQNLSASRPQDRQFILSSKKLLLSDSGFYLCAWSLGKQYFGPGTRLTVT.

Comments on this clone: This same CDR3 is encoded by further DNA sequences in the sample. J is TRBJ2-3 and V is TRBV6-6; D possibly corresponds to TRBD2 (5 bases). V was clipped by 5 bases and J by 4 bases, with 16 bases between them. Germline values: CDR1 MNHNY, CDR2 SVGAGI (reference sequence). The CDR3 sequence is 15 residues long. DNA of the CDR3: TGTGCCAGCAGTCCAACGGGGATAACACCAGATACGCAGTATTTT. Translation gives CASSPTGITPDTQYF.

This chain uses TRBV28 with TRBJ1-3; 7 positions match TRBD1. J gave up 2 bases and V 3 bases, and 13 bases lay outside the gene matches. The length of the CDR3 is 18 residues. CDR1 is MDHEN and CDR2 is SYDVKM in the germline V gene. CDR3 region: CASSFGTLEGAAGNTIYF. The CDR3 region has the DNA TGTGCCAGCAGTTTTGGGACTCTCGAGGGGGCGGCTGGAAACACCATATATTTT. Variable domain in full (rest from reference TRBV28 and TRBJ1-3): DVKVTQSSRYLVKRTGEKVFLECVQDMDHENMFWYRQDPGLGLRLIYFSYDVKMKEKGDIPEGYSVSREKKERFSLILESASTNQTSMYLCASSFGTLEGAAGNTIYFGEGSWLTVV.

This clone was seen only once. The CDR3 bases are TGTGCCAGCAGTTTCACAGTTAGCAATCAGCCCCAGCATTTT. Protein sequence: CASSFTVSNQPQHF. The chain is built from TRBV28 and TRBJ1-5; D is undetermined. The V gene lost 3 bases and the J gene lost 0 bases, with 6 bases spanning the gap. This CDR3 is built from 14 residues. Germline-derived CDR1 and CDR2 are MDHEN and SYDVKM.

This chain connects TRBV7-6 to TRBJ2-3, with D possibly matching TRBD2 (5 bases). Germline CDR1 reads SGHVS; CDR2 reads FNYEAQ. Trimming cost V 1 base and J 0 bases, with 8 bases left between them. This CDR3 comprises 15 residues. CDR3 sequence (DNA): TGTGCCAGCAGCTTAGGACGGACTAGCACAGATACGCAGTATTTT. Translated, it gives CASSLGRTSTDTQYF.